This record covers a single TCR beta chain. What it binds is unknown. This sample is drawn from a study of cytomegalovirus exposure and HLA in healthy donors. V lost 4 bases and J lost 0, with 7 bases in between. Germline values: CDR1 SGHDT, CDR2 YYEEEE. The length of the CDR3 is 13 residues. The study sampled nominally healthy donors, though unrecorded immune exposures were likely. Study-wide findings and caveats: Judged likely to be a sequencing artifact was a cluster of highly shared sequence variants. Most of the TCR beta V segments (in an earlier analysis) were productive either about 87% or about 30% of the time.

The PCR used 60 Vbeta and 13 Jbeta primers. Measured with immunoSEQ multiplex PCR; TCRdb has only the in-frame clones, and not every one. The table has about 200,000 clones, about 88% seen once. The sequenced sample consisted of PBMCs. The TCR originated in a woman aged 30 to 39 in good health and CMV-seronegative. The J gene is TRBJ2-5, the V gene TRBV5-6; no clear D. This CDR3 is CASSPLYQETQYF. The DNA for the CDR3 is TGTGCCAGCAGCCCTTTATACCAAGAGACCCAGTACTTC.